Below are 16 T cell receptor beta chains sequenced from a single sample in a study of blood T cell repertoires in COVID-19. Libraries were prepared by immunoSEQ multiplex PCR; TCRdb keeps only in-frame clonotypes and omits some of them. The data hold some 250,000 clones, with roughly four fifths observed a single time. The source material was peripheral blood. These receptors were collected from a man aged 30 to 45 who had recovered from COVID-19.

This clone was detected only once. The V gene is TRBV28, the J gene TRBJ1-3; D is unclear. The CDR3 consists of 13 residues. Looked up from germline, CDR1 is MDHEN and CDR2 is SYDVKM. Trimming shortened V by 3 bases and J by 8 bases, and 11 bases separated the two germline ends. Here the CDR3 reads CASSLRAEDTIYF. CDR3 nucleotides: TGTGCCAGCAGTTTGCGAGCTGAGGACACCATATATTTT.

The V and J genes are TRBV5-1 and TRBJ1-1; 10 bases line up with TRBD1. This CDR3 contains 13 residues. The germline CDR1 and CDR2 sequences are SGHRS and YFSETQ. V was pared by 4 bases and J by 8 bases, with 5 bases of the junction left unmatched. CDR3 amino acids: CASSPGTGDEAFF. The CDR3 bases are TGCGCCAGCAGCCCTGGGACAGGGGACGAAGCTTTCTTT. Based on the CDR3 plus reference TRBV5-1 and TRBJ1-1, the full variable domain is KAGVTQTPRYLIKTRGQQVTLSCSPISGHRSVSWYQQTPGQGLQFLFEYFSETQRNKGNFPGRFSGRQFSNSRSEMNVSTLELGDSALYLCASSPGTGDEAFFGQGTRLTVV.

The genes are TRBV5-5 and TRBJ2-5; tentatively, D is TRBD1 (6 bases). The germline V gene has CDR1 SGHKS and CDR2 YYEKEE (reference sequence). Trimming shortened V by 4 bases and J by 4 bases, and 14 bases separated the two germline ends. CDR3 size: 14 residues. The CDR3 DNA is TGTGCCAGCAGCAACACAGGGCTCGGAGAGACCCAGTACTTC. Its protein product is CASSNTGLGETQYF.

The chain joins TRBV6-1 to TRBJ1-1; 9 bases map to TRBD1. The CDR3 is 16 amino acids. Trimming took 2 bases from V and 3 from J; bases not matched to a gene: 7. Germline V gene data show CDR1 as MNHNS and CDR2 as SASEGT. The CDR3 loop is CASSETWTGADTEAFF. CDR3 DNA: TGTGCCAGCAGTGAAACTTGGACAGGGGCCGACACTGAAGCTTTCTTT.

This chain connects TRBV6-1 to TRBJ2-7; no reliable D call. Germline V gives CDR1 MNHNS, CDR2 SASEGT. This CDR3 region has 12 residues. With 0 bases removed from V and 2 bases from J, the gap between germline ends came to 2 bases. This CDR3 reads CASSEAAYEQYF. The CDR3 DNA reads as TGTGCCAGCAGTGAAGCCGCCTACGAGCAGTACTTC.

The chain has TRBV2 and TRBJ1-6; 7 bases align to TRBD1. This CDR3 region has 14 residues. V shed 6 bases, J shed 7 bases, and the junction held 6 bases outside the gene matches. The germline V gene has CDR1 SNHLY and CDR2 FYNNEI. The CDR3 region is CASRPGQVNSPLHF. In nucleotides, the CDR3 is TGTGCCAGCAGACCAGGACAGGTGAATTCACCCCTCCACTTT. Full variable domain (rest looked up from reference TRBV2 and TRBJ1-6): EPEVTQTPSHQVTQMGQEVILRCVPISNHLYFYWYRQILGQKVEFLVSFYNNEISEKSEIFDDQFSVERPDGSNFTLKIRSTKLEDSAMYFCASRPGQVNSPLHFGNGTRLTVT.

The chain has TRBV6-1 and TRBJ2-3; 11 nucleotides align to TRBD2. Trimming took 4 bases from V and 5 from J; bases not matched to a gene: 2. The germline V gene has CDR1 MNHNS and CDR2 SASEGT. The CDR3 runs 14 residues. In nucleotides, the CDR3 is TGTGCCAGCAGTGTAGCGGGGGGGATAGATACGCAGTATTTT. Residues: CASSVAGGIDTQYF.

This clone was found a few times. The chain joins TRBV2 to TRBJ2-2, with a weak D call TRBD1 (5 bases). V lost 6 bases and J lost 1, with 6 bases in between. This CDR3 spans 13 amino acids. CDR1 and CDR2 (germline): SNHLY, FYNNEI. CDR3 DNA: TGTGCCAGCAGCGGACAGAACACCGGGGAGCTGTTTTTT. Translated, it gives CASSGQNTGELFF.

CDR3 DNA: TGTGCCAGCAGTGAAGATCTAGCGGTGTACAATGAGCAGTTCTTC. As protein: CASSEDLAVYNEQFF. The chain carries TRBV6-1 and TRBJ2-1; TRBD2 matches at 7 bases. J gave up 4 bases and V 1 base, and 4 bases lay outside the gene matches. The CDR3 covers 15 residues. The germline V gene has CDR1 MNHNS and CDR2 SASEGT.

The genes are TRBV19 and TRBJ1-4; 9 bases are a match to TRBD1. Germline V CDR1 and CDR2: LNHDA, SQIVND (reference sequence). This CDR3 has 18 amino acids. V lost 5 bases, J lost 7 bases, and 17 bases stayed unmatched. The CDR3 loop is CASSLASPGGTGSEKLFF. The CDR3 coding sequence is TGTGCCAGTAGTCTTGCGTCGCCGGGCGGGACAGGGAGTGAAAAACTGTTTTTT.

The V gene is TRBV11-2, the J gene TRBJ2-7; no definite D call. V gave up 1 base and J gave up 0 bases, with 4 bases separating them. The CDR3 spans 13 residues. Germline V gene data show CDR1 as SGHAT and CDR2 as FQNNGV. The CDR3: CASSLGSSYEQYF. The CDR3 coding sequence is TGTGCCAGCAGCTTAGGCAGCTCCTACGAGCAGTACTTC. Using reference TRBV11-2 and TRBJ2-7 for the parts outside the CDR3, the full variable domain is EAGVAQSPRYKIIEKRQSVAFWCNPISGHATLYWYQQILGQGPKLLIQFQNNGVVDDSQLPKDRFSAERLKGVDSTLKIQPAKLEDSAVYLCASSLGSSYEQYFGPGTRLTVT.

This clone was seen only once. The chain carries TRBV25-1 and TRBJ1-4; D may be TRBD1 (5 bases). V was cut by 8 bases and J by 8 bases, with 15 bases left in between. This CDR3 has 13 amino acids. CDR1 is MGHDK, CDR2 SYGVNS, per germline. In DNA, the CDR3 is TGTGCCAGCCGGGAGGACGGGGCGGAAAAACTGTTTTTT. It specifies CASREDGAEKLFF.

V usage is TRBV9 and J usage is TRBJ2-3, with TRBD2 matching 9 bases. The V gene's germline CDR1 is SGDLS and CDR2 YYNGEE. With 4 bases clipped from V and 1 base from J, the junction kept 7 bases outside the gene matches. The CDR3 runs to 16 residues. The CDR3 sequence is CASSSLAGGGTDTQYF. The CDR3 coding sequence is TGTGCCAGCAGCTCCCTGGCGGGGGGGGGCACAGATACGCAGTATTTT.

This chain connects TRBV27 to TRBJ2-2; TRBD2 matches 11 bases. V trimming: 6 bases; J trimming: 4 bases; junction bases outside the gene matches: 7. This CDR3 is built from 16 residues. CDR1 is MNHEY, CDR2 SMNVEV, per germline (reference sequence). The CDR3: CASREPGTSGTGELFF. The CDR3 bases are TGTGCCAGCAGGGAACCCGGGACTAGCGGCACCGGGGAGCTGTTTTTT.

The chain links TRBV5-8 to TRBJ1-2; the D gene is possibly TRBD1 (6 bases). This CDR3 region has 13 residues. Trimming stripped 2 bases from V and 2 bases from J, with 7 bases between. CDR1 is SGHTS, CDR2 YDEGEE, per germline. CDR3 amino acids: CASSFRGNYGYTF. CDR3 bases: TGTGCCAGCAGCTTTAGGGGGAACTATGGCTACACCTTC.

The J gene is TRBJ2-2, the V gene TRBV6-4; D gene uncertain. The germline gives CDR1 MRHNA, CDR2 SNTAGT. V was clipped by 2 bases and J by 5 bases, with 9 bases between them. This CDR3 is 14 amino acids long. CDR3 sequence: CASSDGRKTGELFF. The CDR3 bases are TGTGCCAGCAGTGACGGCAGAAAGACCGGGGAGCTGTTTTTT.